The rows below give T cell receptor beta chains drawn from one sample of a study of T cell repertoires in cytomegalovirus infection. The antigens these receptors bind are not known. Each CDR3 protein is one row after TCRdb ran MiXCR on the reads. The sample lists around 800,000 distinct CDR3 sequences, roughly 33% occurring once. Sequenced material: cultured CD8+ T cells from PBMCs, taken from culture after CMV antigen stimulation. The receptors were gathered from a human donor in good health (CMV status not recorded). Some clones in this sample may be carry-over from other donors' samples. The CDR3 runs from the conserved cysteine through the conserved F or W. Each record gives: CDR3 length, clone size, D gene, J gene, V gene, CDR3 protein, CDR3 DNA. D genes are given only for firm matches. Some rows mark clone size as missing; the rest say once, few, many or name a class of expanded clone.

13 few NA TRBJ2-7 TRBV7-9 CASSLTERYEQYF TGTGCCAGCAGCTTGACAGAGAGGTACGAGCAGTACTTC
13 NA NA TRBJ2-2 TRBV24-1 CATSDNRDGELFF TGTGCCACCAGTGATAACCGGGACGGGGAGCTGTTTTTT
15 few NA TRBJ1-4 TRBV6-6 CASSYWSQMNEKLFF TGTGCCAGCAGTTATTGGTCACAGATGAATGAAAAACTGTTTTTT
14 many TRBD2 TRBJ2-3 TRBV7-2 CASSTGLGTDTQYF TGTGCCAGCAGCACGGGACTAGGAACAGATACGCAGTATTTT
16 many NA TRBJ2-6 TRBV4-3 CASSQDGVSGANVLTF TGCGCCAGCAGCCAAGATGGGGTCTCTGGGGCCAACGTCCTGACTTTC
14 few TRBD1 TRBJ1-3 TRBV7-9 CASSNLTGLNTIYF TGTGCCAGCAGCAACCTGACAGGGCTCAACACCATATATTTT
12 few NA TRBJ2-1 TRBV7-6 CASQGIHNEQFF TGTGCCAGCCAGGGGATCCACAATGAGCAGTTCTTC
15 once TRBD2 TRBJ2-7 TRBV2 CASSDGLAGPYEQYF TGTGCCAGCAGTGATGGACTAGCGGGCCCCTACGAGCAGTACTTC
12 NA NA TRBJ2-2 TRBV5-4 CASSLESGELFF TGTGCCAGCAGCTTGGAGTCCGGGGAGCTGTTTTTT
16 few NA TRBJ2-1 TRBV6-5 CASSPENAWGYNEQFF TGTGCCAGCAGTCCGGAAAACGCCTGGGGATACAATGAGCAGTTCTTC
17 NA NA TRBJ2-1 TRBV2 CARGHFEAGSSYNEQFF TGTGCCCGCGGACATTTCGAGGCGGGGAGCTCCTACAATGAGCAGTTCTTC
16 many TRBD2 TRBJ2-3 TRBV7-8 CASSSQRGVSTDTQYF TGTGCCAGCAGCTCCCAGCGGGGGGTTAGCACAGATACGCAGTATTTT
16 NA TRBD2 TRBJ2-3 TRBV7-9 CASSRKRGGSTDTQYF TGTGCCAGCAGCCGGAAGCGGGGGGGGAGCACAGATACGCAGTATTTT
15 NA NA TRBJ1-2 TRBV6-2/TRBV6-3 CASRTPGQLNYGYTF TGTGCCAGCAGAACACCGGGACAACTTAACTATGGCTACACCTTC
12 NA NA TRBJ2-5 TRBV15 CATSSLKETQYF TGTGCCACCAGCAGTTTAAAAGAGACCCAGTACTTC
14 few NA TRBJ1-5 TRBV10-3 CAISEGRHNQPQHF TGTGCCATCAGTGAAGGACGGCACAATCAGCCCCAGCATTTT
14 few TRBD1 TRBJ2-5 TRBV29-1 CSVGDRGLRETQYF TGCAGCGTTGGCGACAGGGGGCTGAGGGAGACCCAGTACTTC
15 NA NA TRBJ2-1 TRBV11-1 CASSIGVPPTDEQFF TGTGCCAGCAGCATAGGGGTCCCCCCAACGGATGAGCAGTTCTTC
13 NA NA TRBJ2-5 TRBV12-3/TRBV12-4 CASSFERGEAQYF TGTGCCAGCAGTTTCGAGAGGGGGGAGGCCCAGTACTTC
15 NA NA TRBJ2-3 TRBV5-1 CASLPRGISTDTQYF TGCGCCAGCCTCCCGAGGGGGATAAGCACAGATACGCAGTATTTT
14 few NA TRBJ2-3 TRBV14 CASSQGATGDTQYF TGTGCCAGCAGCCAAGGGGCAACAGGGGATACGCAGTATTTT
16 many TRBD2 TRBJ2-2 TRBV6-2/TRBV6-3 CASSSSGGPGAGELFF TGTGCCAGCAGCAGTAGCGGGGGGCCTGGGGCCGGGGAGCTGTTTTTT
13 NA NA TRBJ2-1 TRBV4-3 CASSQDLTAEQFF TGCGCCAGCAGCCAAGATCTCACAGCTGAGCAGTTCTTC
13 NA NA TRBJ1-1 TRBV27 CASSLGPVAEAFF TGTGCCAGCAGTTTAGGGCCGGTGGCTGAAGCTTTCTTT
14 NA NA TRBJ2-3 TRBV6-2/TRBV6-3 CASSYRGRGDTQYF TGTGCCAGCAGTTACCGGGGGCGCGGAGATACGCAGTATTTT
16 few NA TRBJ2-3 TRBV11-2 CASSLVRDGNTDTQYF TGTGCCAGCAGCTTAGTCAGGGACGGGAACACAGATACGCAGTATTTT
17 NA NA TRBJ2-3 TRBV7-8 CASSLGGAGTPPDTQYF TGTGCCAGCAGCTTAGGAGGGGCGGGGACACCCCCAGATACGCAGTATTTT
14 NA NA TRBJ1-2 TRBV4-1 CASSNRESNYGYTF TGCGCCAGCTCCAACAGGGAGTCTAACTATGGCTACACCTTC
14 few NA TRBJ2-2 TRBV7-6 CASSEGANTGELFF TGTGCCAGCAGTGAGGGGGCGAACACCGGGGAGCTGTTTTTT
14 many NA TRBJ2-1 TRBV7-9 CASSETGDYNEQFF TGTGCCAGCTCCGAAACGGGAGACTACAATGAGCAGTTCTTC
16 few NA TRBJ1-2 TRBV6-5 CASSYVAGDLKDGYTF TGTGCCAGCAGTTACGTGGCAGGGGACCTTAAGGATGGCTACACCTTC
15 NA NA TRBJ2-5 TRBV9 CASSVSGTPQETQYF TGTGCCAGCAGCGTGTCCGGGACACCCCAAGAGACCCAGTACTTC
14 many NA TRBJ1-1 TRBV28 CASSLPTVNTEAFF TGTGCCAGCAGTTTGCCAACAGTGAACACTGAAGCTTTCTTT
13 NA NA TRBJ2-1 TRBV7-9 CASRQPPVNEQFF TGTGCCAGCAGACAGCCCCCCGTAAATGAGCAGTTCTTC
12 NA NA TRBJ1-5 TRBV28 CASTNDNQPQHF TGTGCCAGCACAAACGACAATCAGCCCCAGCATTTT
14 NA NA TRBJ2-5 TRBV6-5 CASSYASGMETQYF TGTGCCAGCAGTTACGCGTCGGGGATGGAGACCCAGTACTTC
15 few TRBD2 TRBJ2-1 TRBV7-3 CASSPIAGGLAEQFF TGTGCCAGCAGCCCGATAGCGGGGGGCCTTGCTGAGCAGTTCTTC
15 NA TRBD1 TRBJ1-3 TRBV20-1 CSAGGTGLKGNTIYF TGCAGTGCAGGGGGGACAGGGCTAAAAGGAAACACCATATATTTT
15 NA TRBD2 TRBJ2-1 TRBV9 CASTIAGGPDNEQFF TGTGCCAGCACAATAGCGGGGGGTCCAGACAATGAGCAGTTCTTC
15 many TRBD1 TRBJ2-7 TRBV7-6 CASSLEGTGEDEQYF TGTGCCAGCAGCTTAGAAGGGACAGGGGAAGACGAGCAGTACTTC
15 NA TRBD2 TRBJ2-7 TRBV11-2 CASSLERGNNHEQYF TGTGCCAGCAGCCTAGAGCGGGGGAACAACCACGAGCAGTACTTC
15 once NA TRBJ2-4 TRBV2 CASSGIGSAKNIQYF TGTGCCAGCAGTGGAATCGGGTCTGCCAAAAACATTCAGTACTTC